This T cell receptor beta chain comes out of a study of T cells in Graves' hyperthyroidism and ophthalmopathy. RNA transcripts yielded amplified TCR beta CDR3 regions. The HTBI set primed first-round TCR CDR3 RT-PCR. TCRdb analysed the multiplex PCR reads with MiXCR anew, one entry per CDR3 protein. Here the sample spans hundreds of thousands of distinct CDR3 sequences, about 15% being singletons. The ends lost 9 bases at V and 0 bases at J; junction bases unmatched: 10. This CDR3 comprises 17 residues. Germline CDR1 KGHDR, CDR2 SFDVKD. This sequence joins TRBV24-1 and TRBJ2-1; 10 nucleotides align to TRBD1. The clonotype was recovered from a woman aged 30 to 39 with Graves' hyperthyroidism that later progressed to Graves' ophthalmopathy. Material for sequencing was blood. CDR3 loop: CATGPTGGGGSYNEQFF. The DNA for the CDR3 is TGTGCCACCGGCCCGACAGGGGGCGGGGGCTCCTACAATGAGCAGTTCTTC.